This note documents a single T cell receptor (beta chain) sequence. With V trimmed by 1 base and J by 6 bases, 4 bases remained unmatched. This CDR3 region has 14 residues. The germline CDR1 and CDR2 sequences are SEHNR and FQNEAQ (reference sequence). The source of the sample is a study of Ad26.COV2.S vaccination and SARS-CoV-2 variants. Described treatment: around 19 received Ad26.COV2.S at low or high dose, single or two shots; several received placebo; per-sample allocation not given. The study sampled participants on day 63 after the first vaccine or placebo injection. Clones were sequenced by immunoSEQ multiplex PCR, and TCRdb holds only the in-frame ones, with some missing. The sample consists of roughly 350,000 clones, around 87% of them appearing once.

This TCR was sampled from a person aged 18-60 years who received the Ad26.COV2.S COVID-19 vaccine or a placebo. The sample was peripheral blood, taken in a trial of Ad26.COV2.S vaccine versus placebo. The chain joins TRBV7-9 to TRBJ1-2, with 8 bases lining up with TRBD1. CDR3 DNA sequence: TGTGCCAGCAGCTTAGTTTCAGGGGGCAATGGCTACACCTTC. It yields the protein CASSLVSGGNGYTF.